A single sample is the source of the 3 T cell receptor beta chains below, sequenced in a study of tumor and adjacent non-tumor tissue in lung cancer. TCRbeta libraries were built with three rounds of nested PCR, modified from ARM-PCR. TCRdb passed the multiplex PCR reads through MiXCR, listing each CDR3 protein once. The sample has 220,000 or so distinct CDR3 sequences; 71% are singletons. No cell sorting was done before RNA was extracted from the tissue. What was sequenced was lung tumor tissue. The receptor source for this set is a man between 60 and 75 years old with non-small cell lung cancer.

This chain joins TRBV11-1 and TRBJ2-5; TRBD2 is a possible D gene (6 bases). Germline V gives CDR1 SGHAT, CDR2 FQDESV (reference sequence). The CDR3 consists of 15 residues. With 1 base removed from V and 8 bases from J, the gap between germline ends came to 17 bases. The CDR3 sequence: CASSLGSGRGDTQYF. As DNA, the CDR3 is TGTGCCAGCAGCTTAGGATCAGGGCGCGGGGATACCCAGTACTTC.

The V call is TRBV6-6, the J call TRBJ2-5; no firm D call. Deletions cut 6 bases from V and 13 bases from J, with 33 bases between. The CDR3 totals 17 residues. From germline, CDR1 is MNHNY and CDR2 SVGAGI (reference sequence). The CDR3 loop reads CASRTAGQTQIRETRYF. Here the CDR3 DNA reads TGTGCCAGCAGAACAGCCGGGCAAACCCAGATCCGAGAGACACGGTACTTC.

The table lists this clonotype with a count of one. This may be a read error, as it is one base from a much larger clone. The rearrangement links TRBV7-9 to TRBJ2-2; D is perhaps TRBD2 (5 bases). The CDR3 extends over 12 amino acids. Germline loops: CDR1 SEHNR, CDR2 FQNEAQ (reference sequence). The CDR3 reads CASGVFTGERFF. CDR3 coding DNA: TGTGCCAGCGGAGTATTTACCGGGGAGCGGTTTTTT.